Included here is one TCR beta chain sequence, with context. These data belong to a study of control samples from healthy donors and cancer patients. Data came from immunoSEQ multiplex PCR; TCRdb stores just in-frame clones and leaves some out. Among 150,000 to 200,000 clones listed, roughly 95% were seen once. V trimming: 6 bases; J trimming: 3 bases; junction bases outside the gene matches: 2. CDR1 MNHEY and CDR2 SVGAGI come from the germline V gene. This CDR3 is built from 13 residues. The material sequenced was blood. The chain recombines TRBV6-5 with TRBJ2-5; TRBD1 agrees at 9 bases. This receptor was identified in a woman aged 25-40 years in good health. The CDR3: CASSRTGEETQYF. DNA of the CDR3: TGTGCCAGCAGCAGGACAGGGGAAGAGACCCAGTACTTC.